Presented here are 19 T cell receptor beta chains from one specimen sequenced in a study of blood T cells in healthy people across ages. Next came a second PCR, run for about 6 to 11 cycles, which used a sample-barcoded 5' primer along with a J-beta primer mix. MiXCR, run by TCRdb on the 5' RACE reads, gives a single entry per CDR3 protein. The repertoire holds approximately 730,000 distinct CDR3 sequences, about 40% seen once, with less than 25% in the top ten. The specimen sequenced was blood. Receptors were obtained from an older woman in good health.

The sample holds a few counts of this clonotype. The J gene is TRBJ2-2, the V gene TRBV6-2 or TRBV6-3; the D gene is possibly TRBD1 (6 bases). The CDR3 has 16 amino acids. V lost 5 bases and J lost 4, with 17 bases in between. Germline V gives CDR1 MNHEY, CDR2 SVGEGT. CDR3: CASSSPQGSGTGELFF. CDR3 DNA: TGTGCCAGCAGTAGCCCCCAGGGGTCGGGCACCGGGGAGCTGTTTTTT.

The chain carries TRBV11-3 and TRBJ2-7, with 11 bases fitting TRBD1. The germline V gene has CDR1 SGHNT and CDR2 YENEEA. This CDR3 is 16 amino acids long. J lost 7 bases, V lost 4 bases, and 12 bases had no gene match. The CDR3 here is CASSSAGTGGMGEQYF. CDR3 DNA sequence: TGTGCCAGCAGCTCCGCCGGGACAGGGGGGATGGGTGAGCAGTACTTC. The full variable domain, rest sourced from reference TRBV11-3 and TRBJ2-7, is EAGVVQSPRYKIIEKKQPVAFWCNPISGHNTLYWYLQNLGQGPELLIRYENEEAVDDSQLPKDRFSAERLKGVDSTLKIQPAELGDSAVYLCASSSAGTGGMGEQYFGPGTRLTVT.

The CDR3 region is CASSLGTSGNTDTQYF. In DNA, the CDR3 is TGTGCCAGCAGCCTCGGGACTAGCGGGAACACAGATACGCAGTATTTT. The rearrangement links TRBV7-9 to TRBJ2-3, with TRBD2 identical over 13 bases. This CDR3 comprises 16 residues. Germline assignment: CDR1 SEHNR and CDR2 FQNEAQ (reference sequence). With V trimmed by 5 bases and J by 2 bases, 4 bases remained unmatched.

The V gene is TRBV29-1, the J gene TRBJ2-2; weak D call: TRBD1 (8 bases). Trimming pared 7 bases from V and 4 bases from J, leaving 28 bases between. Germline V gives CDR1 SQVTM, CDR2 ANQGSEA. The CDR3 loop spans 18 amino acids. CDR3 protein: CSAQGGGGQFLGTGELFF. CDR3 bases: TGCAGCGCACAGGGGGGCGGGGGACAGTTTTTAGGCACCGGGGAGCTGTTTTTT.

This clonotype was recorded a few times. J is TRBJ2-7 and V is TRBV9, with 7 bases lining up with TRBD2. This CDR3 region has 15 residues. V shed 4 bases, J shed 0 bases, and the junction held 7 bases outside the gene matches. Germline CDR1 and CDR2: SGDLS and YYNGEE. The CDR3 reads CASSPQRGSSYEQYF. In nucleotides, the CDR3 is TGTGCCAGCAGCCCCCAGCGGGGCAGCTCCTACGAGCAGTACTTC.

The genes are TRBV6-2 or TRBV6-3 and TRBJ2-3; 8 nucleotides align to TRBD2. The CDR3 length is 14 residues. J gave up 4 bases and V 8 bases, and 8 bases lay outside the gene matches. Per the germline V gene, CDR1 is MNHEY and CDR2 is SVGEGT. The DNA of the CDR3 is TGTGCCAGCCAGCGGGAGATGGTCGCAGATACGCAGTATTTT. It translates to CASQREMVADTQYF.

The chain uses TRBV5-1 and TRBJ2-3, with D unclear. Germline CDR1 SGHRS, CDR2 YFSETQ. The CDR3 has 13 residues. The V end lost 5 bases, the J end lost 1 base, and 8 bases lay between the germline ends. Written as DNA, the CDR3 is TGCGCCAGCAGAAAAAGCGGCACAGATACGCAGTATTTT. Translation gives CASRKSGTDTQYF.

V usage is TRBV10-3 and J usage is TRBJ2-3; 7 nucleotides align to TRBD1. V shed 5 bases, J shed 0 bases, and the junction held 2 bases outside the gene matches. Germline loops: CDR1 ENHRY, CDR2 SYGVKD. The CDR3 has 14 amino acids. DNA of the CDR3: TGTGCCATCAGTTGGGACAGAAGCACAGATACGCAGTATTTT. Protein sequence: CAISWDRSTDTQYF.

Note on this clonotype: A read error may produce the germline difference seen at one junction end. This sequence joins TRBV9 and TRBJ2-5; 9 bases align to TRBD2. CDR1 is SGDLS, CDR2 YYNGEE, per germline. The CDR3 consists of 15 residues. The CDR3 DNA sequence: TGTGCCGGCAGCGTAAGGCTAGCGGGGCAAGAGACCCAGTACTTC. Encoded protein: CAGSVRLAGQETQYF.

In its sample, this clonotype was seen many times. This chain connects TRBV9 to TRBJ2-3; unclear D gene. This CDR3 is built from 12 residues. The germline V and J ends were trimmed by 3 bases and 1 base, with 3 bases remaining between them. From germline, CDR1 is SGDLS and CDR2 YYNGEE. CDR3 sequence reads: CASSARTDTQYF. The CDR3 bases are TGTGCCAGCAGCGCCCGCACAGATACGCAGTATTTT.

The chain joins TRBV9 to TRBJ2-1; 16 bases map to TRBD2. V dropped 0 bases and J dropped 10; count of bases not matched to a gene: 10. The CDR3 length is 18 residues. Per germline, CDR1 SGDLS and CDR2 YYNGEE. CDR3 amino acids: CASSVGVVGTSGGGEQFF. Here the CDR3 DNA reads TGTGCCAGCAGCGTAGGTGTGGTTGGGACTAGCGGGGGGGGAGAGCAGTTCTTC.

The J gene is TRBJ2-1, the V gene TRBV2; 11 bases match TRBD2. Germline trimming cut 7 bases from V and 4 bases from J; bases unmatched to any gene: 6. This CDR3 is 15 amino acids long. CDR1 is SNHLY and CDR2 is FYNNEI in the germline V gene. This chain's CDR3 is CASIATSGTYNEQFF. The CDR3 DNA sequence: TGTGCCAGCATCGCGACTAGCGGGACATACAATGAGCAGTTCTTC. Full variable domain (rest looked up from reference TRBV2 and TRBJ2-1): EPEVTQTPSHQVTQMGQEVILRCVPISNHLYFYWYRQILGQKVEFLVSFYNNEISEKSEIFDDQFSVERPDGSNFTLKIRSTKLEDSAMYFCASIATSGTYNEQFFGPGTRLTVL.

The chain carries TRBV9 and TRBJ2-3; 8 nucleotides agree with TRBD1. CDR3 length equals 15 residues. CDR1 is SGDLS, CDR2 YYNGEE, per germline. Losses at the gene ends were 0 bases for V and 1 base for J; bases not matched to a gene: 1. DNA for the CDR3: TGTGCCAGCAGCGTAGTGGGACAGGGCACAGATACGCAGTATTTT. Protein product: CASSVVGQGTDTQYF.

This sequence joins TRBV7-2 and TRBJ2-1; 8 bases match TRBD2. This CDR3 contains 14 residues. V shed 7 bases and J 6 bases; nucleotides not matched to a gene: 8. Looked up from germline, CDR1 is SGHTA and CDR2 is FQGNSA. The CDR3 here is CASTPLAGGNEQFF. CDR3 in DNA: TGTGCCAGCACCCCCTTGGCGGGAGGCAATGAGCAGTTCTTC.

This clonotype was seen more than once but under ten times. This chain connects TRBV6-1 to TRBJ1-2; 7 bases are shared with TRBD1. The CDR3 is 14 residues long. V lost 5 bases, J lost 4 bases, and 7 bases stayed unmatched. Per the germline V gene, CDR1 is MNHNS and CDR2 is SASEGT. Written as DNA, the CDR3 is TGTGCCAGCAGTCCCGACAGGGAGGGCTATGGCTACACCTTC. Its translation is CASSPDREGYGYTF.

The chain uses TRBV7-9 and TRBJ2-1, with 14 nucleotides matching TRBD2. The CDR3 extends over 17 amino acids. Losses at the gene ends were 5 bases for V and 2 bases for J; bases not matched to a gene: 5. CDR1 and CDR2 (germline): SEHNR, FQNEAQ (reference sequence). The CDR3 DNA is TGTGCCAGCAGCCCGACTAGCGGGAGGGGTACCTACAATGAGCAGTTCTTC. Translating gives CASSPTSGRGTYNEQFF.

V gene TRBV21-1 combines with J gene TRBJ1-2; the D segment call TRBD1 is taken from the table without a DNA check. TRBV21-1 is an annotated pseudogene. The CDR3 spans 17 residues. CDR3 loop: CASSRVRHGDSNYGYTF. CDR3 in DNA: TGTGCCAGCAGCAGAGTAAGACACGGGGACAGTAACTATGGCTACACCTTC.

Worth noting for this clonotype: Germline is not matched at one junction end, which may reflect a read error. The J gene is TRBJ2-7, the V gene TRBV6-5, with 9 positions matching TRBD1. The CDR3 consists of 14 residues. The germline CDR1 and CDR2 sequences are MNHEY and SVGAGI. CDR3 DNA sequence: TGTGCCGGCAGTTCTCCGGGACAGGGCTACGAGCAGTACTTC. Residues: CAGSSPGQGYEQYF.

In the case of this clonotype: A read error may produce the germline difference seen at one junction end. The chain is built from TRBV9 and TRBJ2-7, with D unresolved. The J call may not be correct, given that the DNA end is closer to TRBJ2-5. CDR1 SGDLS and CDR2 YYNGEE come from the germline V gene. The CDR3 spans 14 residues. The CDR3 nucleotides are TGTGCCGGCAGCGTATCGAGTTCTTCGGAGACCCAGTACTTC. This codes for CAGSVSSSSETQYF.